These 5 T cell receptor beta chains were all obtained from the same sample, sequenced in a study of T-cell memory formation after mild COVID-19. Each CDR3 protein gets one entry after TCRdb re-called the 5' RACE reads with MiXCR. The repertoire holds approximately 46,000 distinct CDR3 sequences, with roughly 6.6% as singletons. Source material: PBMCs or a T cell subset sorted from them (not recorded which). The receptors come from an adult who had mild COVID-19 (a few samples of this study predate the infection). Cell type and time point are not known.

The chain has TRBV7-9 and TRBJ2-3; D may be TRBD2 (6 bases). V shed 4 bases and J shed 2 bases, with 22 bases lying between them. The CDR3 is 18 amino acids. Germline V gene lookup returns CDR1 SEHNR and CDR2 FQNEAQ (reference sequence). The CDR3 DNA reads TGTGCCAGCAGCTCTAGAGGACTACAACGGGACCACACAGATACGCAGTATTTT. This gives the protein CASSSRGLQRDHTDTQYF.

This clonotype is judged medium-sized. The J gene is TRBJ2-3, the V gene TRBV12-3 or TRBV12-4; D ambiguous. There are 14 residues in the CDR3. V was trimmed by 2 bases and J by 1 base, leaving 7 bases between them. For the CDR3, the DNA is TGTGCCAGCAGTTTACGTATGGGCACAGATACGCAGTATTTT. This translates into CASSLRMGTDTQYF.

This clonotype was counted a few times. The rearrangement uses TRBV2 and TRBJ2-1, with 10 bases matching TRBD2. There are 14 residues in the CDR3. The trim removed 7 bases at V and 10 bases at J, leaving 10 bases unmatched. The germline gives CDR1 SNHLY, CDR2 FYNNEI. CDR3 nucleotide sequence: TGTGCCAGCAATGGGCTAGCGGGAGTTGGAGAGCAGTTCTTC. This sequence encodes CASNGLAGVGEQFF.

This clonotype was detected ten times or more. The rearrangement uses TRBV3-1 and TRBJ1-6; D is uncertain. CDR3 size: 17 residues. Germline V CDR1 and CDR2: LGHDT, YNNKEL (reference sequence). The germline V and J ends were trimmed by 4 bases and 7 bases, with 20 bases remaining between them. This CDR3 is CASSPRVTGRLNSPLHF. The CDR3 nucleotides read TGTGCCAGCAGCCCTAGGGTGACCGGGCGGCTCAATTCACCCCTCCACTTT. The full variable domain, rest sourced from reference TRBV3-1 and TRBJ1-6, is DTAVSQTPKYLVTQMGNDKSIKCEQNLGHDTMYWYKQDSKKFLKIMFSYNNKELIINETVPNRFSPKSPDKAHLNLHINSLELGDSAVYFCASSPRVTGRLNSPLHFGNGTRLTVT.

This clonotype is a singleton in its sample. The chain carries TRBV7-2 and TRBJ1-2; weak D call: TRBD1 (5 bases). In germline, CDR1 is SGHTA, CDR2 FQGNSA. The CDR3 covers 15 residues. Trimming stripped 1 base from V and 2 bases from J, with 11 bases between. The CDR3 region is CASSLGTTVNYGYTF. CDR3 DNA: TGTGCCAGCAGCTTAGGCACGACAGTAAACTATGGCTACACCTTC.